This TCR beta chain appears in the sequencing data of a study of naive and memory T cell subsets. At least ten counts were recorded for this clonotype. Two oligonucleotides, mixed equimolar, formed the beta constant-region primer covering TRBC1 and TRBC2. Ligated cDNA was amplified by four rounds of PCR with nested alpha and beta constant-region primers and SP2. TCRdb called the UMI-ligation and nested PCR reads again in MiXCR, with one record for every CDR3 protein. The table lists some 28,000 distinct CDR3 sequences, about 10% of them singletons, with 17% in the top ten. CD4+ T cell IFNgamma after overnight CMV lysate exposure gave donor CMV status. The clonotype was recovered from a human donor in good health. Sample: effector memory CD4+ T cells from blood. Subset: effector memory, CD45RA- CD27-.

The CDR3 coding sequence is TGTGCCAGCAGCCCCCAGCGGAGCACAGATACGCAGTATTTT. This gives the protein CASSPQRSTDTQYF. V gene TRBV7-2 combines with J gene TRBJ2-3, with TRBD2 as a possible D gene (5 bases). Trimming cost V 5 bases and J 0 bases, with 9 bases left between them. There are 14 residues in the CDR3. Per the germline V gene, CDR1 is SGHTA and CDR2 is FQGNSA.